At least ten counts were recorded for the clone carrying this T cell receptor beta chain. Its antigen remains unknown. The source of the sample is a study of T cells in Graves' hyperthyroidism and ophthalmopathy. Trimming stripped 1 base from V and 1 base from J, with 5 bases between. This CDR3 is built from 13 residues. Germline CDR1 MNHNS, CDR2 SASEGT. General study points: The majority of expanded thyroid clonotypes above 0.001 also appeared in blood. A model built on 13 V-J features separated ophthalmopathy from stable hyperthyroidism.

Using RNA transcripts as the source, TCR beta CDR3 regions were amplified. First-round RT-PCR targeting the TCR CDR3 was performed with the HTBI primer set. TCRdb reanalysed the multiplex PCR reads using MiXCR and keeps one entry per CDR3 protein. The sample has 25,000 to 30,000 distinct CDR3 sequences; less than 45% are singletons. The chain uses TRBV6-1 and TRBJ2-7; D is uncertain. The receptor was isolated from a woman aged 25 to 45 with Graves' hyperthyroidism. The sequenced material came from blood. The chain's CDR3 is CASSEEGSYEQYF. The CDR3, as DNA: TGTGCCAGCAGTGAAGAGGGATCCTACGAGCAGTACTTC.